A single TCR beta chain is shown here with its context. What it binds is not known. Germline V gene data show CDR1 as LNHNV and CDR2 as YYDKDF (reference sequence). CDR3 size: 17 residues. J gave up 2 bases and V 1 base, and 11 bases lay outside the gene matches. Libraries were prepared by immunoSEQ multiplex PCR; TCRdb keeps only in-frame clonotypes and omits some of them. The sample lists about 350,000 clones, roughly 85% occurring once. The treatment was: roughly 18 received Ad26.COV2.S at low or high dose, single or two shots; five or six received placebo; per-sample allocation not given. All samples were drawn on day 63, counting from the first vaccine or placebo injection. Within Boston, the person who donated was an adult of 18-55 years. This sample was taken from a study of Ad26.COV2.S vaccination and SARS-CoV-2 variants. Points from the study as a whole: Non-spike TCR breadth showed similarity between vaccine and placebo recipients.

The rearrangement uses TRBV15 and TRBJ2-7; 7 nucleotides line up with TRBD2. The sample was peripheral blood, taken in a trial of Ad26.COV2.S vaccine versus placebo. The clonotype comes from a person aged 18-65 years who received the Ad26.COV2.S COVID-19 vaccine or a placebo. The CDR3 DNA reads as TGTGCCACCAGCAGAGTTGCTAGCGGACTCTCTCCCTACGAGCAGTACTTC. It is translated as CATSRVASGLSPYEQYF.